Listed below are T cell receptor beta chains from one sample, sequenced in a study of OX40 agonist ivuxolimab in advanced cancers. Produced via immunoSEQ multiplex PCR; TCRdb's table is partial and in-frame only. The sample has about 18,000 clones, approximately 83% seen once; the top ten hold around two fifths. The material was CD4+ or CD8+ T cells sorted from blood, obtained in a trial of the OX40 agonist ivuxolimab. The receptors shown here come from an adult with an advanced solid tumor such as melanoma, head and neck, liver or kidney cancer. Each CDR3 is given with its conserved first and last residue. D genes are given only for firm matches. The size field is filled for only some rows; it gives once, few, many or a size class.

clone_size: NA; d_call: NA; j_call: TRBJ2-1; v_call: TRBV27; cdr3_nt: TGTGCCAGCAGTTTCGGCAGGTGGGGTGAGCAGTTCTTC; cdr3_aa: CASSFGRWGEQFF
clone_size: NA; d_call: TRBD1; j_call: TRBJ2-3; v_call: TRBV29-1; cdr3_nt: TGCAGCGTTGAAGACGGACAGGGGTTCTTCACAGATACGCAGTATTTT; cdr3_aa: CSVEDGQGFFTDTQYF
clone_size: NA; d_call: NA; j_call: TRBJ2-2; v_call: TRBV5-1; cdr3_nt: TGCGCCAGCAGCTTGGGCCCGGCCGTCGGGGAGCTGTTTTTT; cdr3_aa: CASSLGPAVGELFF
clone_size: few; d_call: NA; j_call: TRBJ2-7; v_call: TRBV7-2; cdr3_nt: TGTGCCAGCAGCTTGGCCTCGGGACGGACTTCCTTTTACGAGCAGTACTTC; cdr3_aa: CASSLASGRTSFYEQYF
clone_size: many; d_call: NA; j_call: TRBJ1-1; v_call: TRBV4-3; cdr3_nt: TGCGCCAGCCAGGGATTCGGCACTGAAGCTTTCTTT; cdr3_aa: CASQGFGTEAFF
clone_size: NA; d_call: NA; j_call: TRBJ1-6; v_call: TRBV28; cdr3_nt: TGTGCCAGCAACCTTCCCTACAGCGGAAATTCACCCCTCCACTTT; cdr3_aa: CASNLPYSGNSPLHF
clone_size: NA; d_call: NA; j_call: TRBJ1-5; v_call: TRBV6-6; cdr3_nt: TGTGCCAGCAGTTCCCCAGGAGCCCAGCATTTT; cdr3_aa: CASSSPGAQHF
clone_size: NA; d_call: NA; j_call: TRBJ1-1; v_call: TRBV7-9; cdr3_nt: TGTGCCAGCAGCTTACAGGAGAACACTGAAGCTTTCTTT; cdr3_aa: CASSLQENTEAFF
clone_size: NA; d_call: NA; j_call: TRBJ1-6; v_call: TRBV13; cdr3_nt: TGTGCCAGCAGCGGACCCACCGAAGGAGGGGGGTGGAATTCACCCCTCCACTTT; cdr3_aa: CASSGPTEGGGWNSPLHF
clone_size: NA; d_call: NA; j_call: TRBJ2-3; v_call: TRBV27; cdr3_nt: TGTGCCAGCAGTTTTTCTACTAGCACAGATACGCAGTATTTT; cdr3_aa: CASSFSTSTDTQYF
clone_size: NA; d_call: NA; j_call: TRBJ1-1; v_call: TRBV27; cdr3_nt: TGTGCCAGCAGTCCTGGGGAGGGGCCCATGAACACTGAAGCTTTCTTT; cdr3_aa: CASSPGEGPMNTEAFF
clone_size: NA; d_call: NA; j_call: TRBJ1-1; v_call: TRBV4-1; cdr3_nt: TGCGCCAGCAGCTCTACAGGGTACAGTGCAGCTTTCTTT; cdr3_aa: CASSSTGYSAAFF
clone_size: NA; d_call: NA; j_call: TRBJ2-5; v_call: TRBV7-7; cdr3_nt: TGTGCTAGCAGCTTAGCGGTTAGCGTGGGGGCGGAGACCCAGTACTTC; cdr3_aa: CASSLAVSVGAETQYF
clone_size: NA; d_call: NA; j_call: TRBJ1-2; v_call: TRBV6-6; cdr3_nt: TGTGCCAGCAGTTACTCGAACGAGGACTATGGCTACACCTTC; cdr3_aa: CASSYSNEDYGYTF
clone_size: NA; d_call: NA; j_call: TRBJ1-1; v_call: TRBV4-2; cdr3_nt: TGTGCCAGCAGCCAATCGGACTCCTCCCGGCGGGAAGCTTTCTTT; cdr3_aa: CASSQSDSSRREAFF
clone_size: NA; d_call: NA; j_call: TRBJ2-7; v_call: TRBV5-1; cdr3_nt: TGCGCCAGCAGCATCAGTTCCGGGACGAACGCTTTC; cdr3_aa: CASSISSGTNAF
clone_size: NA; d_call: NA; j_call: TRBJ1-1; v_call: TRBV6-6; cdr3_nt: TGTGCCAGCAGACTTGGGAACACTGAAGCTTTCTTT; cdr3_aa: CASRLGNTEAFF
clone_size: NA; d_call: NA; j_call: TRBJ2-2; v_call: TRBV27; cdr3_nt: TGTGCCAGCCGTGTCGGGCGGGGGCCGGGGACCGGGGAGCTGTTTTTT; cdr3_aa: CASRVGRGPGTGELFF
clone_size: NA; d_call: NA; j_call: TRBJ1-5; v_call: TRBV10-3; cdr3_nt: TGTGCCATCAGTGAGGATTTCAATCAGCCCCAGCATTTT; cdr3_aa: CAISEDFNQPQHF
clone_size: few; d_call: NA; j_call: TRBJ2-7; v_call: TRBV10-3; cdr3_nt: TGTGCCCCAATCGGGTACGAGCAGTACTTC; cdr3_aa: CAPIGYEQYF
clone_size: once; d_call: NA; j_call: TRBJ2-7; v_call: TRBV7-9; cdr3_nt: TGTGCCAGCAGCTCCCCCAATACCCCATACGAGCAGTACTTC; cdr3_aa: CASSSPNTPYEQYF
clone_size: NA; d_call: TRBD2; j_call: TRBJ2-3; v_call: TRBV29-1; cdr3_nt: TGCAGCGTTGAAGGGACTAGCGGGGGGGCCCTATCAGATACGCAGTATTTT; cdr3_aa: CSVEGTSGGALSDTQYF
clone_size: NA; d_call: NA; j_call: TRBJ2-3; v_call: TRBV6-1; cdr3_nt: TGTGCCAGCAGGGGTACGAACACAGATACGCAGTATTTT; cdr3_aa: CASRGTNTDTQYF
clone_size: NA; d_call: NA; j_call: TRBJ2-7; v_call: TRBV11-2; cdr3_nt: TGTGCCAGGGGGATCCGCTCCTACGAGCAGTACTTC; cdr3_aa: CARGIRSYEQYF
clone_size: once; d_call: TRBD2; j_call: TRBJ2-3; v_call: TRBV11-2; cdr3_nt: TGTGCCAGCAGCTTAGATGTTTCCAGCGGGGGAGATACGCAGTATTTT; cdr3_aa: CASSLDVSSGGDTQYF
clone_size: NA; d_call: TRBD1; j_call: TRBJ1-3; v_call: TRBV7-9; cdr3_nt: TGTGCCAGCAGCTTAGGGGCAGGGGGCGCGAGGAACACCATATATTTT; cdr3_aa: CASSLGAGGARNTIYF
clone_size: NA; d_call: NA; j_call: TRBJ1-2; v_call: TRBV9; cdr3_nt: TGTGCCAGCAGCCCCAGGACAGCCTATGGCTACACCTTC; cdr3_aa: CASSPRTAYGYTF
clone_size: NA; d_call: TRBD1; j_call: TRBJ2-7; v_call: TRBV18; cdr3_nt: TGTGCCAGCGGTACGACAGGGGCGGCCGAGCAGTACTTC; cdr3_aa: CASGTTGAAEQYF
clone_size: NA; d_call: NA; j_call: TRBJ1-2; v_call: TRBV6-1; cdr3_nt: TGTGCCAGCAGAGATTTAACCAACTATGGCTACACCTTC; cdr3_aa: CASRDLTNYGYTF
clone_size: NA; d_call: TRBD1; j_call: TRBJ2-7; v_call: TRBV4-1; cdr3_nt: TGCGCCAGCAGCATGCGACCCGGGACAGCCTACGAGCAGTACTTC; cdr3_aa: CASSMRPGTAYEQYF
clone_size: once; d_call: NA; j_call: TRBJ2-2; v_call: TRBV6-5; cdr3_nt: TGTGCCAGCAGTTACTCGGCCGCCGGGGAGCTGTTTTTT; cdr3_aa: CASSYSAAGELFF
clone_size: NA; d_call: NA; j_call: TRBJ2-1; v_call: TRBV28; cdr3_nt: TGTGCCAGCAGTTTAGCCGCGGTAGCTGCCTACAATGAGCAGTTCTTC; cdr3_aa: CASSLAAVAAYNEQFF
clone_size: NA; d_call: NA; j_call: TRBJ1-1; v_call: TRBV7-9; cdr3_nt: TGTGCCAGCAGCCCTGCTGAGATGAACACTGAAGCTTTCTTT; cdr3_aa: CASSPAEMNTEAFF
clone_size: NA; d_call: NA; j_call: TRBJ1-2; v_call: TRBV10-3; cdr3_nt: TGTGCCATCAGGGAGGAGACAGGCCCCCAACCACCCAACTATGGCTACACCTTC; cdr3_aa: CAIREETGPQPPNYGYTF
clone_size: NA; d_call: TRBD2; j_call: TRBJ2-1; v_call: TRBV6-6; cdr3_nt: TGTGCCAGCAGGCGGGGGGGCTCCTACAATGAGCAGTTCTTC; cdr3_aa: CASRRGGSYNEQFF
clone_size: few; d_call: NA; j_call: TRBJ1-1; v_call: TRBV4-3; cdr3_nt: TGCGCCAGCAGCCAAGAAGGTACGCCAAACACTGAAGCTTTCTTT; cdr3_aa: CASSQEGTPNTEAFF
clone_size: NA; d_call: NA; j_call: TRBJ1-6; v_call: TRBV15; cdr3_nt: TGTGCCACCAGCAGCCCCTTCCAGAGCTCCTATAATTCACCCCTCCACTTT; cdr3_aa: CATSSPFQSSYNSPLHF
clone_size: NA; d_call: NA; j_call: TRBJ2-7; v_call: TRBV2; cdr3_nt: TGTGCCAGCAGTGATAAAGGACAGCCTACATACTACGAGCAGTACTTC; cdr3_aa: CASSDKGQPTYYEQYF
clone_size: NA; d_call: NA; j_call: TRBJ1-5; v_call: TRBV4-1; cdr3_nt: TGCGCCAGCAGTCTCGAACTGTCTGGGCCTCAGCCCCAGCATTTT; cdr3_aa: CASSLELSGPQPQHF
clone_size: NA; d_call: NA; j_call: TRBJ2-1; v_call: TRBV28; cdr3_nt: TGTGCCAGCAGTTTGGTGGCTAGCTCTAATGAGCAGTTCTTC; cdr3_aa: CASSLVASSNEQFF
clone_size: NA; d_call: NA; j_call: TRBJ2-7; v_call: TRBV4-1; cdr3_nt: TGCGCCAGCAGCCCGCTCGTGACGGTGTCCTACGAGCAGTACTTC; cdr3_aa: CASSPLVTVSYEQYF
clone_size: once; d_call: NA; j_call: TRBJ1-3; v_call: TRBV28; cdr3_nt: TGTGCCAGCACCTCGGACAGCAGAAACACCATATATTTT; cdr3_aa: CASTSDSRNTIYF
clone_size: NA; d_call: NA; j_call: TRBJ2-1; v_call: TRBV11-2; cdr3_nt: TGTGCCAGCGTGCGGGGGCCTTACAACTACAATGAGCAGTTCTTC; cdr3_aa: CASVRGPYNYNEQFF
clone_size: NA; d_call: NA; j_call: TRBJ2-7; v_call: TRBV2; cdr3_nt: TGTGCCAGCAGCCCCCCCGCCTCTTTGGGCGAGCAGTACTTC; cdr3_aa: CASSPPASLGEQYF
clone_size: NA; d_call: TRBD2; j_call: TRBJ2-7; v_call: TRBV7-3; cdr3_nt: TGTGCCAGCAGCCCCGGACTAGACTCCTACGAGCAGTACTTC; cdr3_aa: CASSPGLDSYEQYF
clone_size: NA; d_call: TRBD2; j_call: TRBJ2-7; v_call: TRBV5-5; cdr3_nt: TGTGCCAGCAGCAGTAGCGGGGGGTTCTCCTACGAGCAGTACTTC; cdr3_aa: CASSSSGGFSYEQYF